What follows are 25 T cell receptor beta chains derived from one specimen sequenced in a study of T-cell memory formation after mild COVID-19. TCRdb redid the calling of the 5' RACE reads with MiXCR, one entry per CDR3 protein. The sample records around 300,000 distinct CDR3 sequences, roughly 8.2% being singletons. The specimen sequenced was PBMCs or a T cell subset sorted from them (not recorded which). All receptors derive from a man aged 18 to 30 who had mild COVID-19 (a few samples of this study predate the infection). Cell type and time point are not known.

The chain carries TRBV10-3 and TRBJ2-3; TRBD2 matches at 12 bases. The CDR3 loop spans 15 amino acids. Germline CDR1 ENHRY, CDR2 SYGVKD. Trimming removed 3 bases from V and 6 bases from J; junction bases left unmatched: 4. The CDR3 DNA sequence: TGTGCCATCAGTGAACTAGCGGGGGGCGGGGATACGCAGTATTTT. This sequence encodes CAISELAGGGDTQYF.

Ten or more counts support this clonotype. This chain links TRBV20-1 with TRBJ2-1; D may be TRBD1 or TRBD2 (5 bases each). Germline CDR1 reads DFQATT; CDR2 reads SNEGSKA (reference sequence). V was pared by 3 bases and J by 1 base, with 13 bases between. The CDR3 length is 15 residues. The CDR3 coding sequence is TGCAGTGCTAGGGGTGGGGGAAGGTCCTACAATGAGCAGTTCTTC. It encodes CSARGGGRSYNEQFF.

The table lists this clonotype with many counts. The chain carries TRBV12-3 or TRBV12-4 and TRBJ2-5; possibly TRBD2 for D (6 bases). Trimming removed 4 bases from V and 3 bases from J, with 12 bases in between. The CDR3 is 14 amino acids. CDR3 in amino acids: CASSSGTGEETQYF. CDR3 DNA: TGTGCCAGCAGTTCCGGGACGGGAGAAGAGACCCAGTACTTC.

This clonotype was observed a handful of times. CDR3 residues: CASSLLVGGGYTF. In DNA form, the CDR3 reads TGTGCCAGCAGTTTACTGGTTGGGGGTGGCTACACCTTC. The chain carries TRBV12-3 or TRBV12-4 and TRBJ1-2; maybe TRBD1 (5 bases). Trimming pared 2 bases from V and 7 bases from J, leaving 11 bases between. The CDR3 runs to 13 residues.

The CDR3 nucleotides read TGTGCCAGCAGCTCGGACAGGGGAGACTATGGCTACACCTTC. This codes for CASSSDRGDYGYTF. The chain carries TRBV7-2 and TRBJ1-2; 9 nucleotides agree with TRBD1. The J segment lost 3 bases and the V segment lost 4 bases, leaving 3 bases of the junction unmatched. Germline V CDR1 and CDR2: SGHTA, FQGNSA. The CDR3 has 14 residues.

J is TRBJ2-7 and V is TRBV12-5, with 7 nucleotides matching TRBD1. Germline CDR1 is LGHNT and CDR2 is FRNRAP. This CDR3 contains 18 residues. Trimming took 1 base from V and 1 from J; bases not matched to a gene: 13. CDR3 nucleotides: TGTGCTAGTGGTTTGGGCCTAGATCGGGACAGAGTTTCCTACGAGCAGTACTTC. This encodes CASGLGLDRDRVSYEQYF.

This clonotype showed up many times. The chain uses TRBV4-2 and TRBJ2-5; D is unclear. Germline V gene sequence: CDR1 LGHNA, CDR2 YNFKEQ. The CDR3 runs to 14 residues. V was trimmed by 3 bases and J by 2 bases, leaving 10 bases between them. CDR3 region: CASSQNLGQETQYF. CDR3 nucleotides: TGTGCCAGCAGCCAGAATCTTGGGCAAGAGACCCAGTACTTC.

J is TRBJ1-5 and V is TRBV12-3 or TRBV12-4, with D perhaps TRBD1 (6 bases). V was shortened by 5 bases and J by 7 bases, with 12 bases between the two germline ends. The CDR3 contains 13 residues. CDR3 amino acids: CASSLTGKQPQHF. In nucleotides, the CDR3 is TGTGCCAGCAGTCTTACAGGGAAGCAGCCCCAGCATTTT.

This clonotype was seen a handful of times. The CDR3: CASSVAREGQPQHF. The CDR3 DNA reads as TGTGCCAGCAGCGTAGCCAGGGAGGGCCAGCCCCAGCATTTT. The chain combines TRBV9 with TRBJ1-5, with D maybe TRBD1 (5 bases). CDR1 is SGDLS and CDR2 is YYNGEE in the germline V gene. With 0 bases removed from V and 7 bases from J, the gap between germline ends came to 11 bases. This CDR3 comprises 14 residues.

The rearrangement uses TRBV15 and TRBJ1-5; D remains unclear. The V end lost 0 bases, the J end lost 0 bases, and 12 bases lay between the germline ends. Germline V gene lookup returns CDR1 LNHNV and CDR2 YYDKDF (reference sequence). The CDR3 is 17 residues long. Here the CDR3 reads CATSRDWGVASNQPQHF. The CDR3 nucleotides read TGTGCCACCAGCAGAGATTGGGGAGTGGCTAGCAATCAGCCCCAGCATTTT.

This clonotype appeared a few times. The CDR3 DNA sequence: TGCAGCGTTGATGAGGGATCTGGTGAAGCTTTCTTT. Translation: CSVDEGSGEAFF. The chain uses TRBV29-1 and TRBJ1-1; D not certain. The CDR3 has 12 amino acids. CDR1 SQVTM and CDR2 ANQGSEA come from the germline V gene. Trimming stripped 3 bases from V and 7 bases from J, with 12 bases between.

This clonotype appeared a few times. The junction differs from germline at one of its ends, possibly a read error. The chain couples TRBV3-1 to TRBJ2-1; D unclear. The CDR3 covers 13 residues. The V gene's germline CDR1 is LGHDT and CDR2 YNNKEL (reference sequence). This CDR3 is CASSQASSNEQFF. CDR3 coding DNA: TGTGCCAGCAGCCAAGCCTCCTCCAATGAGCAGTTCTTC.

The chain links TRBV14 to TRBJ1-1; no firm D call. The germline V gene has CDR1 SGHDN and CDR2 FVKESK. V lost 4 bases, J lost 1 base, and 13 bases lay in between. The CDR3 runs 15 residues. As DNA, the CDR3 is TGTGCCAGCAGCCGGGCCTATCTCGGGAACACTGAAGCTTTCTTT. Its protein product is CASSRAYLGNTEAFF.

The rearrangement uses TRBV5-1 and TRBJ1-4, with 9 bases that match TRBD1. CDR1 and CDR2 (germline): SGHRS, YFSETQ. The ends lost 2 bases at V and 6 bases at J; junction bases unmatched: 2. The CDR3 runs to 14 residues. The CDR3 spells CASSFGQGYEKLFF. For the CDR3, the DNA is TGCGCCAGCAGCTTCGGACAGGGGTATGAAAAACTGTTTTTT.

The chain carries TRBV10-1 and TRBJ1-1; D is ambiguous. Germline V gives CDR1 WNHNN, CDR2 SYGVQD (reference sequence). The length of the CDR3 is 13 residues. V lost 6 bases, J lost 0 bases, and 8 bases lay in between. The CDR3 loop is CASRPFMNTEAFF. Here the CDR3 DNA reads TGCGCCAGCAGGCCCTTCATGAACACTGAAGCTTTCTTT.

The sample holds many counts of this clonotype. The rearrangement links TRBV20-1 to TRBJ2-7, with D perhaps TRBD2 (6 bases). Germline CDR1 and CDR2: DFQATT and SNEGSKA (reference sequence). The CDR3 spans 14 residues. The V and J ends lost 3 bases and 1 base respectively, with 13 bases between them. CDR3 nucleotides: TGCAGTGCTAGGTCCCCCGGGAGATCCTACGAGCAGTACGTC. This translates into CSARSPGRSYEQYV.

The chain links TRBV5-1 to TRBJ2-3; 15 bases fit TRBD2. This CDR3 has 18 amino acids. Trimming at V came to 2 bases and at J to 2 bases, leaving 6 bases not matched to a gene. CDR1 is SGHRS, CDR2 YFSETQ, per germline. CDR3 region: CASSLGLAGGPATDTQYF. As DNA, the CDR3 is TGCGCCAGCAGCTTAGGACTAGCGGGGGGGCCAGCCACAGATACGCAGTATTTT.

This clonotype was picked up a small number of times. The chain joins TRBV6-2 or TRBV6-3 to TRBJ2-1; a weak D match, TRBD2 (5 bases). Germline V gene lookup returns CDR1 MNHEY and CDR2 SVGEGT. CDR3 length equals 14 residues. Trimming removed 3 bases at V and 6 bases at J, with 12 bases between. As DNA, the CDR3 is TGTGCCAGCAGTTATAGGAGCGGCGCCAATGAGCAGTTCTTC. Protein: CASSYRSGANEQFF.

The chain recombines TRBV7-9 with TRBJ1-1; TRBD1 might be the D (5 bases). The CDR3 contains 15 residues. V dropped 2 bases and J dropped 2 bases, with 12 bases sitting between them. In germline, CDR1 is SEHNR, CDR2 FQNEAQ (reference sequence). CDR3: CASSLLSGINTEAFF. CDR3 DNA: TGTGCCAGCAGCTTACTTTCAGGGATTAACACTGAAGCTTTCTTT.

The J gene is TRBJ2-1, the V gene TRBV5-1, with 9 nucleotides matching TRBD1. The CDR3 has 18 residues. The V gene end was trimmed by 0 bases and the J gene end by 0 bases; junction bases not matched to a gene: 7. Germline V gene sequence: CDR1 SGHRS, CDR2 YFSETQ. This CDR3 reads CASSLGQGGLSSYNEQFF. The CDR3 nucleotides read TGCGCCAGCAGCTTGGGACAGGGGGGGCTTAGCTCCTACAATGAGCAGTTCTTC.

This clonotype was seen more than once but under ten times. CDR3 sequence: CASAGRQGEGYEQYF. The CDR3 DNA follows: TGCGCCAGCGCTGGACGGCAGGGTGAGGGATACGAGCAGTACTTC. The chain is built from TRBV4-3 and TRBJ2-7; D is tentatively TRBD1 or TRBD2 (5 bases each). The CDR3 runs to 15 residues. V lost 8 bases and J 4 bases, leaving 21 bases between the germline ends. Germline CDR1 reads LGHNA; CDR2 reads YSLEER.

The chain combines TRBV18 with TRBJ1-2, with D possibly matching TRBD1 (6 bases). CDR1 KGHSH and CDR2 LQKENI come from the germline V gene. The CDR3 extends over 13 amino acids. V was pared by 10 bases and J by 4 bases, with 16 bases between. The CDR3 is CAIRTGGAYGYTF. The CDR3 nucleotides read TGTGCCATCAGGACCGGGGGGGCCTATGGCTACACCTTC.

The J gene is TRBJ2-3, the V gene TRBV7-2; D is possibly TRBD1 or TRBD2 (6 bases each). The length of the CDR3 is 13 residues. The germline V gene encodes CDR1 SGHTA and CDR2 FQGNSA. V was shortened by 8 bases and J by 10 bases, with 19 bases between the two germline ends. This CDR3 reads CASSQGGNRAQYF. CDR3 nucleotides: TGTGCCAGCTCACAGGGCGGGAATCGTGCGCAGTATTTT. Variable domain in full (rest from reference TRBV7-2 and TRBJ2-3): GAGVSQSPSNKVTEKGKDVELRCDPISGHTALYWYRQSLGQGLEFLIYFQGNSAPDKSGLPSDRFSAERTGGSVSTLTIQRTQQEDSAVYLCASSQGGNRAQYFGPGTRLTVL.

This clonotype turned up a few times. The J gene is TRBJ2-5, the V gene TRBV7-6; D gene uncertain. V dropped 5 bases and J dropped 2 bases, with 6 bases sitting between them. The CDR3 extends over 12 amino acids. CDR1 SGHVS and CDR2 FNYEAQ come from the germline V gene. CDR3 nucleotides: TGTGCCAGCAGCGCTATTCAAGAGACCCAGTACTTC. Its protein product is CASSAIQETQYF.

This clonotype was detected only a few times. J is TRBJ2-3 and V is TRBV6-2 or TRBV6-3; D gene uncertain. Trimming left V 9 bases short and J 2 bases short, with 12 bases between. The CDR3 loop spans 13 amino acids. Germline V CDR1 and CDR2: MNHEY, SVGEGT. DNA of the CDR3: TGTGCCAGTGGGATTTTCGCCACAGATACGCAGTATTTT. It is translated as CASGIFATDTQYF.